This T cell receptor (beta chain) was captured in a study of CD8 T cells in Susac syndrome. Study results and limitations: The CD4+ T cell repertoires from Susac syndrome exhibited no clonal expansion.

Notes on this clonotype: Antigen specificity is unknown.

V gave up 5 bases and J gave up 9 bases, with 23 bases separating them. The germline CDR1 and CDR2 sequences are KGHSH and LQKENI. The CDR3 runs to 16 residues. Reverse transcription of roughly 0.5 to 1 ug RNA was performed with random hexamers. One entry per CDR3 protein results from TCRdb running MiXCR on the immunoSEQ multiplex PCR reads. Here the sample spans around 170,000 distinct CDR3 sequences, around 95% being singletons. The diagnostic criteria for definite or probable disease, as recently defined, were met by the patients with Susac syndrome. Negative isolation yielded CD8+ and CD4+ T cells; FACS enriched TEMRA cells.

The chain carries TRBV18 and TRBJ2-1, with D perhaps given as TRBD1 or TRBD2 (5 bases each). This receptor was identified in a human donor with Susac syndrome. Sequenced material: CD4+ T cells from PBMCs. The CDR3 bases are TGTGCCAGCTCATCTCAAAAGGGGACCAAAACGGTTGAGCAGTTCTTC. Amino acid sequence: CASSSQKGTKTVEQFF.